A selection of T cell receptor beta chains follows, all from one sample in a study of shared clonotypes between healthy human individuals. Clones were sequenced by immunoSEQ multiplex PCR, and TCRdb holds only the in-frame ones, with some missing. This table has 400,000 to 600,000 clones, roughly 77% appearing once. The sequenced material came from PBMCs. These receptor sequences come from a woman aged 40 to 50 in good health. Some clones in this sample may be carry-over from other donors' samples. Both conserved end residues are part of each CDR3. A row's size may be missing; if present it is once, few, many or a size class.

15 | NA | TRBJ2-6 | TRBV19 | CASSFHRTGANVLTF
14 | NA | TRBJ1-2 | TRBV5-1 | CASSLADPNYGYTF
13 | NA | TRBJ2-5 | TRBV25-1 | CASSRAQGETQYF
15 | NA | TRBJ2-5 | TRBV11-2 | CASSPGTGRSREQYF
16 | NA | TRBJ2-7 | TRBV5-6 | CASSLKGRTGVYEQYF
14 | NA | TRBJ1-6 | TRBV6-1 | CASSEGYGGVTLHF
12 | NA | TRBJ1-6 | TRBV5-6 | CASSLINSPLHF
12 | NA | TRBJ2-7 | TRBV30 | CAWREGYREQYF
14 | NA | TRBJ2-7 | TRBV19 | CASSVDGEGFEQYF
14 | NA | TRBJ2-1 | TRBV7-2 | CASSFRAGGGEQFF
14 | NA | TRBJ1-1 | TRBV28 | CASSGYRPDTEAFF
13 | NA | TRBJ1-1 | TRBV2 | CASREDMNTEAFF
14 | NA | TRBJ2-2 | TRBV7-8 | CASSLTLGFGELFF
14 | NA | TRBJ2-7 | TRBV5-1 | CASSLEVAFYEQYF
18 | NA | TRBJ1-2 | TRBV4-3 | CASSQTATGGESLYGYTF
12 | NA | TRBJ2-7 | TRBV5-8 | CASSSNTYEQYF
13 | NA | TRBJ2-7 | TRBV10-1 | CATSMGGTYEQYF
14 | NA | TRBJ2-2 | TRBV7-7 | CASSSSTNTGELFF
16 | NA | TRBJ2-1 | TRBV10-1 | CASRANPTGCYNEQFF
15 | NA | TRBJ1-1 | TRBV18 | CASSPAGPQMTEAFF
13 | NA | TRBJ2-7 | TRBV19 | CASSLGRDYEQYF
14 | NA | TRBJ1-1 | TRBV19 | CASTPQGARTEAFF
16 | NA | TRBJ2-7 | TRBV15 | CATSLEAADSSYEQYF
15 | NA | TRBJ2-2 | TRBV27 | CASSLTSRGTGELFF
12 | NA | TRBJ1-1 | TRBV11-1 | CASSADRGQAFF
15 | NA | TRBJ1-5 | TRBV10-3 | CAISESSGGNQPQHF
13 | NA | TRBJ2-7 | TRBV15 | CATSRGTGYEQYF
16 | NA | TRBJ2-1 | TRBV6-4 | CASSDSGVSSYNEQFF
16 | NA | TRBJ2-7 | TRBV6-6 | CASSYSGAGGTHEQYF
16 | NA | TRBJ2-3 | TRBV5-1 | CASNTNRGSSTDTQYF
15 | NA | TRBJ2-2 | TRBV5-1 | CASSLRDRGTGELFF
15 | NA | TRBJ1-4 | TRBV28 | CASSPPRGNFGKLFF
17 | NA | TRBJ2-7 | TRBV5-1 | CASSLTSGRAVPDEQYF
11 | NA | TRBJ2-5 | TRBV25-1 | CASRLGETQYF
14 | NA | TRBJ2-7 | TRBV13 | CASSLPETGPEQYF
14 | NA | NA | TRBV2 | CASGRLAGAYEQYF
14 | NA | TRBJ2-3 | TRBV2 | CASSEGGGADTQYF
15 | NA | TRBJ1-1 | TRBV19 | CASSMGSGQPTEAFF
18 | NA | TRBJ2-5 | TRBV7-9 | CASSLRTMGLAGGETQYF
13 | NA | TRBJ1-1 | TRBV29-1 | CSGMWTENTEAFF
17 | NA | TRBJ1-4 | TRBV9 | CASSLQGRPRGEEKLFF
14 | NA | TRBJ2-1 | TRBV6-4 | CASSDGTSSNEQFF
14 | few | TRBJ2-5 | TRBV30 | CAWSSGVVQETQYF
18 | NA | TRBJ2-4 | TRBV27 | CASSLGSKGPGTTNIQYF
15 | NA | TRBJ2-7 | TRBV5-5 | CASSPGAGGGIGAFF
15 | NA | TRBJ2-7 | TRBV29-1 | CSATRPGTGGDEQYF